This is a list of T cell receptor beta chains from one sample in a study of technical replicates of blood from a few donors. Generated by immunoSEQ multiplex PCR, the TCRdb table keeps only in-frame clones and is missing some. The sample shows 55,000 to 75,000 clones, around 87% of them seen only once. The sequenced material came from PBMCs. The receptors were sampled from a human donor in good health. Some clones in this sample may be carry-over from other donors' samples. Both conserved end residues are part of each CDR3. A D gene is named only where the DNA matches it firmly. Part of the rows lack a size; the others show once, few, many or a class for expanded clones.

TRBV9	-	16	-	TRBJ1-6	TGTGCCAGCAGCGTGGGCGGGGCCAGGACGGATTCACCCCTCCACTTT	CASSVGGARTDSPLHF
TRBV7-6	-	15	-	TRBJ2-7	TGTGCCAGCAGCCAGACCGTAGGGAGGTCACACGAGCAGTACTTC	CASSQTVGRSHEQYF
TRBV7-6	-	15	-	TRBJ2-3	TGTGCCAGCAGCTTAGGATTAGCCTCCACAGATACGCAGTATTTT	CASSLGLASTDTQYF
TRBV7-6	-	14	few	TRBJ2-7	TGTGCCAGCAGCTTAGGTTTAGACTCCTACGAGCAGTACTTC	CASSLGLDSYEQYF
TRBV9	-	15	-	TRBJ2-5	TGTGCCAGCAGCTCCCGGGGTAGCGGCCAAGAGACCCAGTACTTC	CASSSRGSGQETQYF
TRBV11-2	-	15	-	TRBJ2-3	TGTGCCAGCAGCCGGAGACCCACTAGCACAGATACGCAGTATTTT	CASSRRPTSTDTQYF
TRBV5-8	-	15	-	TRBJ2-4	TGTGCCAGCAGCTTGGGGGCCCTAGCCAAAAACATTCAGTACTTC	CASSLGALAKNIQYF
TRBV2	TRBD2	13	-	TRBJ2-7	TGTGCCAGCGCTAGCGGGAGCTCCTACGAGCAGTACTTC	CASASGSSYEQYF
TRBV6-1	-	16	once	TRBJ2-7	TGTGCCAGCAGTGAAGCCTTGAGAGGGGGATTGCGCGAGCAGTACTTC	CASSEALRGGLREQYF
TRBV6-1	TRBD1	15	-	TRBJ2-5	TGTGCCAGCAGTGATTCTTTGGACAGGTGGGAGACCCAGTACTTC	CASSDSLDRWETQYF
TRBV4-3	TRBD1	17	-	TRBJ1-4	TGCGCCAGCAGCCAAGATACATTTGGGGGACAGAATGAAAAACTGTTTTTT	CASSQDTFGGQNEKLFF
TRBV7-2	-	14	-	TRBJ2-5	TGTGCCAGCAGCCCGGGGAGACGGCAAGAGACCCAGTACTTC	CASSPGRRQETQYF
TRBV27	-	12	-	TRBJ1-4	TGTGCCAGCAGCCTTAACGCCGGAAAACTGTTTTTT	CASSLNAGKLFF
TRBV4-2	TRBD1	15	-	TRBJ2-1	TGTGCCAGCAGCCACGGACAGGGACGGATCAATGAGCAGTTCTTC	CASSHGQGRINEQFF
TRBV5-1	-	13	-	TRBJ1-3	TGCGCCAGCAGCGGGGCGGGAGGAAACACCATATATTTT	CASSGAGGNTIYF